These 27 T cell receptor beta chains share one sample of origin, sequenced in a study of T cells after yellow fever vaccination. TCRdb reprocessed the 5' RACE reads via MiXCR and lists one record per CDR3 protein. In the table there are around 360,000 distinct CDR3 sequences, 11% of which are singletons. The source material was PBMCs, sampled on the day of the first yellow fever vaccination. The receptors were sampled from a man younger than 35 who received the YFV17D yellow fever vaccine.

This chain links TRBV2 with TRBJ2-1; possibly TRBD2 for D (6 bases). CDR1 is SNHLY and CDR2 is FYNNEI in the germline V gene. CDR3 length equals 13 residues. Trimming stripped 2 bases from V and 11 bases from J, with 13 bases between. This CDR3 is CASSEWTTGQQFF. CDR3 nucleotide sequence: TGTGCCAGCAGTGAATGGACTACCGGCCAGCAGTTCTTC.

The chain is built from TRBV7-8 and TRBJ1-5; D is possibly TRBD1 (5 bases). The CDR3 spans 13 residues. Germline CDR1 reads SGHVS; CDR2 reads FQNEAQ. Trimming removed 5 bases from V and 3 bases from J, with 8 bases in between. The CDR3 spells CASSGDPNQPQHF. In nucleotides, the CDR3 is TGTGCCAGCAGCGGGGACCCCAATCAGCCCCAGCATTTT.

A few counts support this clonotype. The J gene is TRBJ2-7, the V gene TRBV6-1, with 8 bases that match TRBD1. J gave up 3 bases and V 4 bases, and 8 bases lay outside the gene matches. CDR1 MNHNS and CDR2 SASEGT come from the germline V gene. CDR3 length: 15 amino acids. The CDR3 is CASSARTGSYYEQYF. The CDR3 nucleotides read TGTGCCAGCAGTGCCCGGACAGGGAGTTACTACGAGCAGTACTTC.

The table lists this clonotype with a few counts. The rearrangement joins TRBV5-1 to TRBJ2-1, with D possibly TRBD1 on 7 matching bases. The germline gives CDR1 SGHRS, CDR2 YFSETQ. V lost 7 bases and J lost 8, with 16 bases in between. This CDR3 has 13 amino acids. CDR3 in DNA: TGCGCCAGCCGAGGCCAGGGGGGCGATGAGCAGTTCTTC. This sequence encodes CASRGQGGDEQFF. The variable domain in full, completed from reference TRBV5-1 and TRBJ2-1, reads KAGVTQTPRYLIKTRGQQVTLSCSPISGHRSVSWYQQTPGQGLQFLFEYFSETQRNKGNFPGRFSGRQFSNSRSEMNVSTLELGDSALYLCASRGQGGDEQFFGPGTRLTVL.

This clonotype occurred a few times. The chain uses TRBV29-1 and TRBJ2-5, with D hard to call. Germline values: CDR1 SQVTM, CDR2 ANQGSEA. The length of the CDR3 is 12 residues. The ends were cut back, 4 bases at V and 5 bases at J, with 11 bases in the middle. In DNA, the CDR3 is TGCAGCGTTGTAAGGCAGTTGGAGACCCAGTACTTC. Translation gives CSVVRQLETQYF.

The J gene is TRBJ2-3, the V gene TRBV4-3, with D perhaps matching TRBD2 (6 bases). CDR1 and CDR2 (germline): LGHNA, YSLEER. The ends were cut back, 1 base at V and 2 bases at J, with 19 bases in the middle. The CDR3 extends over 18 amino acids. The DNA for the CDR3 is TGCGCCAGCAGCCAAGGAACTCGGCGGGGAGTACTCACAGATACGCAGTATTTT. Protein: CASSQGTRRGVLTDTQYF.

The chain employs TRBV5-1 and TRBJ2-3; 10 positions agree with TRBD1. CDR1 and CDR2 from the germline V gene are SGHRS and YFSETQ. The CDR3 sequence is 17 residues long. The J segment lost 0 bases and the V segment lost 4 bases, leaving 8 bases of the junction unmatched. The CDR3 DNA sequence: TGCGCCAGCAGCCGACTCCAGGACAGGGGGAGCACAGATACGCAGTATTTT. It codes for CASSRLQDRGSTDTQYF.

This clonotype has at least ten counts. The CDR3, as DNA: TGTGCCAGCAGTGGGACGGCTGATTCACCCCTCCACTTT. Translating gives CASSGTADSPLHF. V and J are TRBV7-2 and TRBJ1-6; a weak D match, TRBD1 (5 bases). The CDR3 runs 13 residues. The V gene's germline CDR1 is SGHTA and CDR2 FQGNSA. The V end lost 6 bases, the J end lost 8 bases, and 11 bases lay between the germline ends. The whole variable domain, filled in from reference TRBV7-2 and TRBJ1-6, reads GAGVSQSPSNKVTEKGKDVELRCDPISGHTALYWYRQSLGQGLEFLIYFQGNSAPDKSGLPSDRFSAERTGGSVSTLTIQRTQQEDSAVYLCASSGTADSPLHFGNGTRLTVT.

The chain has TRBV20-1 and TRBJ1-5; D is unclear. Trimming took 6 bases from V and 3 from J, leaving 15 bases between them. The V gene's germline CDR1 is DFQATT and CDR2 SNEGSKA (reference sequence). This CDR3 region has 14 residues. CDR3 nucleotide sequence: TGCAGTGCAACGGTAGCGGGGTTCAATCAGCCCCAGCATTTT. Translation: CSATVAGFNQPQHF.

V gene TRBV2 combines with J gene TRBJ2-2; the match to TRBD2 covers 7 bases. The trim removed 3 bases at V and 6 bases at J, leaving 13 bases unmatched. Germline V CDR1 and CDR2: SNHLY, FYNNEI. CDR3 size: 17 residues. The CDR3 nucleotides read TGTGCCAGCAGTGATGGGGCTAGCGGCCTCGGGGCCGGGGAGCTGTTTTTT. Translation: CASSDGASGLGAGELFF.

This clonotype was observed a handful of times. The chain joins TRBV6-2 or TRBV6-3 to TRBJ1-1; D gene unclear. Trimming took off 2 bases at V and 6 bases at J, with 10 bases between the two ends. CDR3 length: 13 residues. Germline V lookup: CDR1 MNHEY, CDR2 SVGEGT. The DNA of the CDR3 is TGTGCCAGCAGTTACCGGCAGGAACCTGAAGCTTTCTTT. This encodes CASSYRQEPEAFF.

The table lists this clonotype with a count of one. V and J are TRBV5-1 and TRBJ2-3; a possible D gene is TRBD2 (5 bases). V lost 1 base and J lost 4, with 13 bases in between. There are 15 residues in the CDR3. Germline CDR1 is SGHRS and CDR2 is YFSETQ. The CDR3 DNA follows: TGCGCCAGCAGCTTGACTGGTCAGGAGGCAGATACGCAGTATTTT. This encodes CASSLTGQEADTQYF.

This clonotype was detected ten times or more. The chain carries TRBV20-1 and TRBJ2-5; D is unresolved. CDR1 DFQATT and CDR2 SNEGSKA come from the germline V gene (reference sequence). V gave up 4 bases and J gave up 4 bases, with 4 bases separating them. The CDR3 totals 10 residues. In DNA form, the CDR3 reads TGCAGTGCTAAAAGAGAGACCCAGTACTTC. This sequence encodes CSAKRETQYF.

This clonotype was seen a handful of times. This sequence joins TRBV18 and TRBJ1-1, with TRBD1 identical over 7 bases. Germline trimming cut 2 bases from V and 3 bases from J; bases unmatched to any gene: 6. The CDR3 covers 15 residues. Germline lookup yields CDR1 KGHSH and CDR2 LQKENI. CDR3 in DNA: TGTGCCAGCTCACCATCCGGGACAGATTACACTGAAGCTTTCTTT. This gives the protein CASSPSGTDYTEAFF. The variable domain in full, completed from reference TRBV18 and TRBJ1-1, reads NAGVMQNPRHLVRRRGQEARLRCSPMKGHSHVYWYRQLPEEGLKFMVYLQKENIIDESGMPKERFSAEFPKEGPSILRIQQVVRGDSAAYFCASSPSGTDYTEAFFGQGTRLTVV.

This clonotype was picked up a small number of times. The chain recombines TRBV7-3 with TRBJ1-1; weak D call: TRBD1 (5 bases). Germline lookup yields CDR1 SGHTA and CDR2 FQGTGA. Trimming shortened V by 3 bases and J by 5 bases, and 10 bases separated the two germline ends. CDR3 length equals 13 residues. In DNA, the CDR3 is TGTGCCAGCAGCTTCGACCGACAGACTGAAGCTTTCTTT. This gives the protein CASSFDRQTEAFF.

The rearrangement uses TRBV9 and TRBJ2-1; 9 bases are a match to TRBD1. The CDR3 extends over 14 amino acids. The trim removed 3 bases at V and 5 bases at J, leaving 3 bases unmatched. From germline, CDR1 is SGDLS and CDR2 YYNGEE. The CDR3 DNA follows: TGTGCCAGCAGCGCCGGGACAGGGAACAATGAGCAGTTCTTC. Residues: CASSAGTGNNEQFF.

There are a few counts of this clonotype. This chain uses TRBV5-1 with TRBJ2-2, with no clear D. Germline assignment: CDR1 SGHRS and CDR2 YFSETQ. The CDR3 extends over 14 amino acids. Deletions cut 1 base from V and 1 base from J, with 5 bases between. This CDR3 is CASSLWLNTGELFF. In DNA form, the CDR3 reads TGCGCCAGCAGCTTGTGGCTGAACACCGGGGAGCTGTTTTTT.

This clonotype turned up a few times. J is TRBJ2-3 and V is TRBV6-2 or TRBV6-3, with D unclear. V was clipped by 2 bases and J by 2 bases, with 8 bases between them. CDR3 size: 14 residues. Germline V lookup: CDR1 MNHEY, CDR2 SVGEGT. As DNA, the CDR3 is TGTGCCAGCAGTTACGTCGGTCTCACAGATACGCAGTATTTT. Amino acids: CASSYVGLTDTQYF.

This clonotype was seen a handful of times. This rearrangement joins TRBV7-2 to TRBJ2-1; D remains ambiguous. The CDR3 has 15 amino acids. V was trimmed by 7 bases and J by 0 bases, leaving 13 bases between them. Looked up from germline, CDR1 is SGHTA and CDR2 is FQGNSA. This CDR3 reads CASTPPGSSYNEQFF. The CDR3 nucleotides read TGTGCCAGCACCCCCCCCGGCAGCTCCTACAATGAGCAGTTCTTC.

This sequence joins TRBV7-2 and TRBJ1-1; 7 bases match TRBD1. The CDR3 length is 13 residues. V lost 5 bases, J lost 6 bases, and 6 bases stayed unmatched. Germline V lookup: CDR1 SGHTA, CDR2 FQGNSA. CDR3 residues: CASSLRTGPEAFF. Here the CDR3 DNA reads TGTGCCAGCAGCCTACGGACAGGTCCTGAAGCTTTCTTT. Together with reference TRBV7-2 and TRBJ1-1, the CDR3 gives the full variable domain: GAGVSQSPSNKVTEKGKDVELRCDPISGHTALYWYRQSLGQGLEFLIYFQGNSAPDKSGLPSDRFSAERTGGSVSTLTIQRTQQEDSAVYLCASSLRTGPEAFFGQGTRLTVV.

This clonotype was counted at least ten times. The CDR3 region is CASSLDGGRDEQFF. DNA for the CDR3: TGTGCCAGCAGCTTAGACGGAGGTAGGGATGAGCAGTTCTTC. V usage is TRBV7-2 and J usage is TRBJ2-1; a possible D gene is TRBD2 (5 bases). This CDR3 contains 14 residues. V shed 1 base and J shed 8 bases, with 12 bases lying between them. In germline, CDR1 is SGHTA, CDR2 FQGNSA. Full variable domain (remainder filled in from reference TRBV7-2 and TRBJ2-1): GAGVSQSPSNKVTEKGKDVELRCDPISGHTALYWYRQSLGQGLEFLIYFQGNSAPDKSGLPSDRFSAERTGGSVSTLTIQRTQQEDSAVYLCASSLDGGRDEQFFGPGTRLTVL.

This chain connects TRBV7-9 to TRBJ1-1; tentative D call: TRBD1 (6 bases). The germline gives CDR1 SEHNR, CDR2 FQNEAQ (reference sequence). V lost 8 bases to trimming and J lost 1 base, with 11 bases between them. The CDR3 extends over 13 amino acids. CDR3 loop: CASGRTANTEAFF. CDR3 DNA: TGTGCCAGCGGCCGGACAGCGAACACTGAAGCTTTCTTT.

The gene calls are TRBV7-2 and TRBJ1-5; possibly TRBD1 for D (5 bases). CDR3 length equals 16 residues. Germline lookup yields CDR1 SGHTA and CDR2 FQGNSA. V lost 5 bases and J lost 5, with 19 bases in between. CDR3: CASSQRRGGVDQPQHF. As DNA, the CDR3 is TGTGCCAGCAGCCAAAGGAGGGGAGGAGTGGATCAGCCCCAGCATTTT.

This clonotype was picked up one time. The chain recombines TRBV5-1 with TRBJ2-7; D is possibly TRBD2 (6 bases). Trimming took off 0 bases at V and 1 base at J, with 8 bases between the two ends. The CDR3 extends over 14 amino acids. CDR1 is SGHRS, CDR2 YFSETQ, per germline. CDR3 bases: TGCGCCAGCAGCTTGGAGCGGGCTTCCTACGAGCAGTACTTC. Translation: CASSLERASYEQYF. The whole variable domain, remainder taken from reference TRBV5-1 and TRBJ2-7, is KAGVTQTPRYLIKTRGQQVTLSCSPISGHRSVSWYQQTPGQGLQFLFEYFSETQRNKGNFPGRFSGRQFSNSRSEMNVSTLELGDSALYLCASSLERASYEQYFGPGTRLTVT.

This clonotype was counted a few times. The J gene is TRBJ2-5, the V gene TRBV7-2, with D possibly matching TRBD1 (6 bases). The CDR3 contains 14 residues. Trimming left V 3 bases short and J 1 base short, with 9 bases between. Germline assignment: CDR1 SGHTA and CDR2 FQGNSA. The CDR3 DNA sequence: TGTGCCAGCAGCTTTGGGACATTCCAAGAGACCCAGTACTTC. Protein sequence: CASSFGTFQETQYF.

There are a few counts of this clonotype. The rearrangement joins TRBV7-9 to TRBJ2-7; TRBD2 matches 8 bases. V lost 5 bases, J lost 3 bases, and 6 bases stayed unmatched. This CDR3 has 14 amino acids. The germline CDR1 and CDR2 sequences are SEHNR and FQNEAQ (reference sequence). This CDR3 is CASSPRGGVYEQYV. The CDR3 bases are TGTGCCAGCAGCCCCCGGGGGGGCGTCTACGAGCAGTACGTC.

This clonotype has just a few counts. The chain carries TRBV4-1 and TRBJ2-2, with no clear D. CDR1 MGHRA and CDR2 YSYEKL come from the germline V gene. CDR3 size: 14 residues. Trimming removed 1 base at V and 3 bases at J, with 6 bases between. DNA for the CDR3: TGCGCCAGCAGCCAAGGACCGTACACCGGGGAGCTGTTTTTT. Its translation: CASSQGPYTGELFF.